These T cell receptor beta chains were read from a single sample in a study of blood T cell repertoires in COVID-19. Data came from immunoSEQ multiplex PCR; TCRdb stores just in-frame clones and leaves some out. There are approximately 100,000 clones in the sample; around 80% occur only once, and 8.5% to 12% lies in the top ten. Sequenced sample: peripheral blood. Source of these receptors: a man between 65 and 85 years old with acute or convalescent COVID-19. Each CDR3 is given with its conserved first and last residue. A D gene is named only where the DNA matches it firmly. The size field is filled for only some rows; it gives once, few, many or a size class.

TGCGCCAGCAGCTTGGGTCCCGGGACAGGTAGCACAGATACGCAGTATTTT | CASSLGPGTGSTDTQYF | TRBJ2-3 | NA | TRBV5-1 | TRBD1
TGTGCTAGCAGCTTAGGGGGGCGGGGGTCTCAAGAGACCCAGTACTTC | CASSLGGRGSQETQYF | TRBJ2-5 | NA | TRBV7-7 | NA
TGTGCCAGCAAATATCCCTCCGCACAGGGGCTTAATTCACCCCTCCACTTT | CASKYPSAQGLNSPLHF | TRBJ1-6 | few | TRBV28 | TRBD1
TGTGCCAGCAACCTACAGAAACCGAGAACCATATATTTT | CASNLQKPRTIYF | TRBJ1-3 | few | TRBV2 | NA
TGTGCCAGCAGTGCCGGGACAGGGTCCTACAATGAGCAGTTCTTC | CASSAGTGSYNEQFF | TRBJ2-1 | NA | TRBV3-1/TRBV3-2 | TRBD1
TGTGCCTGGACGGAGGGTGGGGGGAGCTCTGAAGCTTTCTTT | CAWTEGGGSSEAFF | TRBJ1-1 | NA | TRBV30 | NA
TGTGCCAGCAGCCATACAGGGGTTTCCAATCAGCCCCAGCATTTT | CASSHTGVSNQPQHF | TRBJ1-5 | NA | TRBV6-2/TRBV6-3 | TRBD1
TGTGCCAGCTCACCACCTGGGAGCTCCTACAATGAGCAGTTCTTC | CASSPPGSSYNEQFF | TRBJ2-1 | NA | TRBV18 | NA
TGTGCCAGCAGCGTAGCTCTGGGGGCCCCCGGTGACACTGAAGCTTTCTTT | CASSVALGAPGDTEAFF | TRBJ1-1 | NA | TRBV9 | NA
TGTGCCAGCAGCTTACTCAGGGGATCCTACAATGAGCAGTTCTTC | CASSLLRGSYNEQFF | TRBJ2-1 | NA | TRBV7-9 | NA
TGCGCCAGCAGCGTAGACAGGGGGTTCTATGGCTACACCTTC | CASSVDRGFYGYTF | TRBJ1-2 | NA | TRBV5-1 | TRBD1
TGTGCCTGGAGCCAACCCGGGAGGGGCGGCTATGGCTACACCTTC | CAWSQPGRGGYGYTF | TRBJ1-2 | NA | TRBV30 | NA
TGTGCCAGCAGCCAAGTCCTCGAACTAGCGGGTCTAGACAATGAGCAGTTCTTC | CASSQVLELAGLDNEQFF | TRBJ2-1 | once | TRBV3-1/TRBV3-2 | TRBD2
TGTGCCAGCAGCCCCAGGACAGGGAGCTCCTACAATGAGCAGTTCTTC | CASSPRTGSSYNEQFF | TRBJ2-1 | NA | TRBV7-9 | TRBD1